The 14 T cell receptor beta chains reported below all come from one sample, sequenced in a study of shared clonotypes between healthy human individuals. Sequencing was performed with immunoSEQ multiplex PCR; in TCRdb, only in-frame clones are kept and a portion is missing. The sample carries 550,000 to 700,000 clones, 55% to 85% recorded once. The sequenced material came from memory CD4+ T cells sorted from blood. Subset given: CD45RA-negative fraction. The receptors come from a woman aged 25 to 39 in good health.

A word on this clone: Within the sample, other DNA sequences also encode this same CDR3. The chain has TRBV5-1 and TRBJ2-1, with 9 nucleotides matching TRBD2. CDR3 length: 15 amino acids. After removal of 1 base from V and 3 bases from J, the junction contained 2 bases not matched to a gene. Looked up from germline, CDR1 is SGHRS and CDR2 is YFSETQ. The DNA of the CDR3 is TGCGCCAGCAGCTTGTCGACTAGCGGCTACAATGAGCAGTTCTTC. Amino acid sequence: CASSLSTSGYNEQFF.

CDR3 nucleotide sequence: TGTGCCAGCAGTTGGGGCGGAAGTACAGGGGAGAATGGCTACACCTTC. Translation gives CASSWGGSTGENGYTF. The chain carries TRBV6-5 and TRBJ1-2, with 7 nucleotides matching TRBD1. The V and J ends lost 4 bases and 6 bases, in that order; junction bases with no gene match: 14. CDR1 is MNHEY, CDR2 SVGAGI, per germline. This CDR3 has 16 amino acids.

V usage is TRBV6-6 and J usage is TRBJ1-3; the D is unclear. Germline V CDR1 and CDR2: MNHNY, SVGAGI (reference sequence). The CDR3 has 12 residues. The V end lost 5 bases, the J end lost 8 bases, and 10 bases lay between the germline ends. The CDR3 nucleotides are TGTGCCAGCAGTCGCCCGTGGGACACCATATATTTT. It is translated as CASSRPWDTIYF.

V gene TRBV28 combines with J gene TRBJ2-1; TRBD2 matches at 8 bases. This CDR3 is built from 15 residues. V dropped 6 bases and J dropped 0; count of bases not matched to a gene: 4. The germline CDR1 and CDR2 sequences are MDHEN and SYDVKM. The CDR3 loop reads CASSQTSGSYNEQFF. For the CDR3, the DNA is TGTGCCAGCAGCCAAACTAGCGGCTCCTACAATGAGCAGTTCTTC.

The chain carries TRBV5-1 and TRBJ1-4; 9 bases align to TRBD1. The CDR3 is 14 amino acids. V trimming: 7 bases; J trimming: 8 bases; junction bases outside the gene matches: 9. Germline V lookup: CDR1 SGHRS, CDR2 YFSETQ. For the CDR3, the DNA is TGCGCCAGCCCCCTGGGGACAGGGAAGGAAAAACTGTTTTTT. This sequence encodes CASPLGTGKEKLFF.

This chain connects TRBV28 to TRBJ2-3; D is possibly TRBD1 or TRBD2 (5 bases each). CDR1 and CDR2 from the germline V gene are MDHEN and SYDVKM. The CDR3 loop spans 12 amino acids. Trimming shortened V by 6 bases and J by 6 bases, and 10 bases separated the two germline ends. The CDR3 sequence is CASRSWGDTQYF. The CDR3 DNA is TGTGCCAGCAGGTCATGGGGGGATACGCAGTATTTT.

The chain combines TRBV28 with TRBJ1-5, with a weak D call TRBD1 (6 bases). Trimming shortened V by 7 bases and J by 8 bases, and 21 bases separated the two germline ends. The CDR3 length is 15 residues. The germline gives CDR1 MDHEN, CDR2 SYDVKM. CDR3 in DNA: TGTGCCAGCACTCCGGGGGCAGGATCGTTTAAGCCCCAGCATTTT. Translating it yields CASTPGAGSFKPQHF.

This clone was seen only once. The chain's CDR3 is CASSQDRDPYQPQHF. DNA for the CDR3: TGCGCCAGCAGCCAAGACAGGGATCCCTATCAGCCCCAGCATTTT. V is TRBV4-1 and J is TRBJ1-5, with D maybe TRBD1 (5 bases). The germline V and J ends were trimmed by 0 bases and 5 bases, with 11 bases remaining between them. The CDR3 totals 15 residues. Per germline, CDR1 MGHRA and CDR2 YSYEKL.

V usage is TRBV19 and J usage is TRBJ1-5; no clear D. The length of the CDR3 is 14 residues. With 5 bases removed from V and 6 bases from J, the gap between germline ends came to 14 bases. Per the germline V gene, CDR1 is LNHDA and CDR2 is SQIVND (reference sequence). CDR3 in DNA: TGTGCCAGTAGTCCACTCGACGGGAGTCAGCCCCAGCATTTT. Protein product: CASSPLDGSQPQHF.

Notes on this clone: This may arise from a read error, as a much more abundant clone is one base away. The identical CDR3 is also encoded by other nucleotide sequences in the sample. The chain joins TRBV6-6 to TRBJ2-1, with D hard to call. The ends were cut back, 7 bases at V and 4 bases at J, with 5 bases in the middle. The germline CDR1 and CDR2 sequences are MNHNY and SVGAGI (reference sequence). The CDR3 is made up of 11 amino acids. Here the CDR3 reads CASTQYNEQFF. CDR3 bases: TGTGCCAGCACACAATACAATGAGCAGTTCTTC.

The chain uses TRBV7-9 and TRBJ2-1, with 13 bases fitting TRBD2. Trimming at V came to 5 bases and at J to 6 bases, leaving 10 bases not matched to a gene. The CDR3 covers 17 residues. The V gene's germline CDR1 is SEHNR and CDR2 FQNEAQ (reference sequence). The CDR3 is CASSALGLAGLGNEQFF. The CDR3 DNA is TGTGCCAGCAGCGCCTTGGGACTAGCGGGGCTCGGCAATGAGCAGTTCTTC.

This clone was detected only a few times. The gene calls are TRBV7-9 and TRBJ1-2; the D is unclear. CDR3 length: 12 residues. The germline V gene encodes CDR1 SEHNR and CDR2 FQNEAQ (reference sequence). V dropped 2 bases and J dropped 8 bases, with 9 bases sitting between them. CDR3 DNA sequence: TGTGCCAGCAGCTTATTGGCAGAAGGCTACACCTTC. The encoded protein is CASSLLAEGYTF.

This chain connects TRBV18 to TRBJ2-3, with 12 bases aligning to TRBD2. Germline-derived CDR1 and CDR2 are KGHSH and LQKENI. J lost 4 bases, V lost 3 bases, and 5 bases had no gene match. There are 16 residues in the CDR3. CDR3 in amino acids: CASSPRTSGVSDTQYF. The CDR3 bases are TGTGCCAGCTCACCCAGGACTAGCGGGGTCTCAGATACGCAGTATTTT.

This clone was seen repeatedly, ten times or more. This rearrangement joins TRBV30 to TRBJ2-4; D not resolved. Trimming took off 4 bases at V and 3 bases at J, with 10 bases between the two ends. Germline loops: CDR1 GTSNPN, CDR2 SVGIG (reference sequence). CDR3 size: 13 residues. The CDR3 is CAWKKGGKNIQYF. The CDR3 bases are TGTGCCTGGAAGAAGGGTGGCAAAAACATTCAGTACTTC.